The clone carrying this T cell receptor (beta chain) has a single count. The antigen remains unidentified. This entry belongs to a study of T cell responses to AZD1222 COVID-19 vaccine. Study findings and constraints: Donors in the cohort were predominantly white British and more often female, and clonal diversity was possibly underestimated. Without day 14 samples, only post-peak T cell repertoires were studied.

CDR1 is SGHTA, CDR2 FQGTGA, per germline. The CDR3 extends over 16 amino acids. The V gene end was trimmed by 5 bases and the J gene end by 8 bases; junction bases not matched to a gene: 14. Data came from immunoSEQ multiplex PCR; TCRdb stores just in-frame clones and leaves some out. The sample includes 90,000 to 130,000 clones, roughly 92% seen only once; the top ten take 2% to 2.5%. The input for sequencing was peripheral blood, taken 28 days after the second AZD1222 dose. The chain is built from TRBV7-3 and TRBJ2-1, with 8 nucleotides matching TRBD1. The TCR was taken from an adult who received the AZD1222 COVID-19 vaccine. The CDR3 is CASSVAAGGWFDEQFF. DNA for the CDR3: TGTGCCAGCAGCGTGGCTGCAGGGGGCTGGTTCGATGAGCAGTTCTTC.